A selection of T cell receptor beta chains follows, all from one sample in a study of patients and donors after allogeneic stem cell transplantation. TCRdb re-called the RT-PCR reads with MiXCR, one entry per CDR3 protein. The sample has roughly 250,000 distinct CDR3 sequences, 13% to 15% seen once. The specimen sequenced was blood, either unsorted or a sorted T cell fraction (not recorded which). The origin of the receptors is a human donor who was either an allogeneic HSCT recipient or a stem cell or donor lymphocyte infusion donor (not recorded which). It is not recorded whose cells these are; they may come from a transplant donor. Both conserved end residues are part of each CDR3. The order of the fields is J gene, clone size, V gene, D gene, CDR3 protein, CDR3 DNA. The D gene is left open where the match is weak. Size values are once, few and many counts, or a class for expanded clones, and some rows have none.

>TRBJ2-7|-|TRBV14|-
CASSQEAVGPYEQYF
TGTGCCAGCAGCCAAGAGGCGGTGGGCCCCTACGAGCAGTACTTC
>TRBJ2-5|many|TRBV28|TRBD2
CASTIGGGIETQYF
TGTGCCAGCACAATCGGCGGGGGTATAGAGACCCAGTACTTC
>TRBJ2-3|-|TRBV4-1|-
CASSPDDGRTDTQYF
TGCGCCAGCAGCCCGGACGATGGGCGAACAGATACGCAGTATTTT
>TRBJ2-1|-|TRBV7-9|TRBD2
CASSLRLLADHNEQFF
TGTGCCAGCAGCTTAAGGTTACTAGCGGATCACAATGAGCAGTTCTTC
>TRBJ2-3|-|TRBV19|-
CASSIQRADTQYF
TGTGCCAGTAGTATTCAGCGGGCAGATACGCAGTATTTT
>TRBJ2-2|many|TRBV5-6|-
CASSLVRSDTGELFF
TGTGCCAGCAGCTTGGTTCGTTCGGACACCGGGGAGCTGTTTTTT
>TRBJ1-2|many|TRBV11-3|TRBD1
CASSPGGLDYGYTF
TGTGCCAGCAGTCCAGGGGGCTTGGACTATGGCTACACCTTC
>TRBJ1-3|-|TRBV20-1|TRBD1
CSALPDRGASGNTIYF
TGCAGTGCTCTACCGGACAGGGGAGCTTCTGGAAACACCATATATTTT
>TRBJ2-1|-|TRBV20-1|-
CSARGLETALYNEQFF
TGCAGTGCTAGAGGTCTAGAGACTGCCCTTTACAATGAGCAGTTCTTC
>TRBJ2-7|many|TRBV6-2/TRBV6-3|-
CASTGHTYEQYF
TGTGCCAGCACCGGCCATACCTACGAGCAGTACTTC
>TRBJ2-7|few|TRBV28|TRBD2
CASSLPGLAGTKQYF
TGTGCCAGCAGTTTACCGGGACTAGCGGGAACCAAGCAGTACTTC
>TRBJ1-5|few|TRBV2|TRBD1
CASRRTGSGQPQHF
TGTGCCAGCAGAAGGACAGGTAGTGGACAGCCCCAGCATTTT
>TRBJ2-7|many|TRBV12-3/TRBV12-4|-
CASSSDYYEQYF
TGTGCCAGCAGTTCAGATTACTACGAGCAGTACTTC
>TRBJ1-5|-|TRBV10-3|-
CAISLSTGQPQHF
TGTGCCATCAGCCTCTCGACAGGCCAGCCCCAGCATTTT
>TRBJ1-1|many|TRBV12-3/TRBV12-4|TRBD1
CASSLKQGANTEAFF
TGTGCCAGCAGTTTGAAACAGGGGGCGAACACTGAAGCTTTCTTT
>TRBJ2-2|many|TRBV6-5|-
CASSYGGVNTGELFF
TGTGCCAGCAGTTACGGGGGCGTAAACACCGGGGAGCTGTTTTTT
>TRBJ1-1|many|TRBV20-1|-
CSAPPDGRGAEAFF
TGCAGTGCCCCCCCCGATGGACGGGGGGCTGAAGCTTTCTTT
>TRBJ2-3|few|TRBV9|TRBD2
CASSVKASGRSSQYF
TGTGCCAGCAGCGTAAAGGCTAGCGGGAGGTCGTCACAGTATTTT
>TRBJ2-1|many|TRBV10-3|-
CAIIRSSGTENNEQFF
TGTGCCATCATTAGGTCGTCCGGGACCGAAAACAATGAGCAGTTCTTC
>TRBJ2-3|-|TRBV27|TRBD2
CASRRTSGTGGTQYF
TGTGCCAGCCGCCGGACTAGCGGCACGGGTGGTACGCAGTATTTT
>TRBJ2-5|many|TRBV2|TRBD1
CARELRDSRETQYF
TGTGCCAGAGAATTAAGGGACAGCCGGGAGACCCAGTACTTC
>TRBJ1-4|many|TRBV6-1|-
CASSLTVRDEKLFF
TGTGCCAGCAGTCTGACAGTTCGGGATGAAAAACTGTTTTTT
>TRBJ2-5|-|TRBV24-1|TRBD2
CATRSSGEGETQYF
TGTGCCACCAGGTCTAGCGGAGAAGGGGAGACCCAGTACTTC
>TRBJ1-5|-|TRBV6-2/TRBV6-3|TRBD1
CASSYGTGRSQPQHF
TGTGCCAGCAGCTACGGGACAGGGAGGTCCCAGCCCCAGCATTTT